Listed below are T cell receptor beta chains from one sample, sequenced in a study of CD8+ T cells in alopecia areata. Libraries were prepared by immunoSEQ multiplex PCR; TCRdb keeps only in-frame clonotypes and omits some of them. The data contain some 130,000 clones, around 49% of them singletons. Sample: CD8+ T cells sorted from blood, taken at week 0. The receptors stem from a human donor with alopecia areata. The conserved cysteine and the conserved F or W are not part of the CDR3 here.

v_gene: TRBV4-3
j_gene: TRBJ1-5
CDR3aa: ASSQASGRNQPQH

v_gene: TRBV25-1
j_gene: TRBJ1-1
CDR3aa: ASSTIPGSEAF

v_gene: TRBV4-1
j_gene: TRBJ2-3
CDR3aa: ASSQEPLAGEGDTQY

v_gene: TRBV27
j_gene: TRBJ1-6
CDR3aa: ASSLDRTYSPLH

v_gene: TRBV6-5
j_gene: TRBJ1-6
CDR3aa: ASNSGESPLH

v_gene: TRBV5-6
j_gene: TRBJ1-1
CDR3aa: ASNFRGLNTEAF

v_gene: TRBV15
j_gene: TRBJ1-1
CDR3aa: ATSTGGENTEAF

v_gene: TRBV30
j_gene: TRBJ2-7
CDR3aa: AWSQQGWGYEQY

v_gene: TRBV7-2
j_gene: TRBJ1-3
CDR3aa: ASSADMSSGNTVY

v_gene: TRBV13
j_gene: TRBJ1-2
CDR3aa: ASSLGSDRGRNYGYT

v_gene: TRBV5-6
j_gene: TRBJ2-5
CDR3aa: ASSLGAEETQY

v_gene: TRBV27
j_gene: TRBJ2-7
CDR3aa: ASSFGQTYEQY

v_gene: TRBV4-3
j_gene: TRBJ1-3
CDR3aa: ASSQDEYYSGNTIY

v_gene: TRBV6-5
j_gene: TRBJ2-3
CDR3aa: ASRPAGEADTQY

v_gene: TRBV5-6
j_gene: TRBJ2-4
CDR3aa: ASSQGLAKNIQY

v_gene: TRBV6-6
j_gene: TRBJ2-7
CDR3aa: ASSPTVYEQY

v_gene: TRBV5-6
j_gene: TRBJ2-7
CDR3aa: ASSLDGYEQY

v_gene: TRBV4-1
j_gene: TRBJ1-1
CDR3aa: ASSYQRGTEAF

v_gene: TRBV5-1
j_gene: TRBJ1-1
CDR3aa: ASSLGEGSNTEAF

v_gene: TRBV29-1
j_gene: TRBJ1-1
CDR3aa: SVQGTGGKDTEAF

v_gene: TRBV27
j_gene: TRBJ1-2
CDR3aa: ASSETRASNYGYT

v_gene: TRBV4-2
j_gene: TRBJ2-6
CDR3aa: ASSQAGGSGANVLT

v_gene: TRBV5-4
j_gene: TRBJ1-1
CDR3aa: ASSLWTGGNTEAF

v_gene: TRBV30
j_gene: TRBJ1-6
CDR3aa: AWSISVGSPLH

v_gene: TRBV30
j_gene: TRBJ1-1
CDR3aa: AWSVTTEAF

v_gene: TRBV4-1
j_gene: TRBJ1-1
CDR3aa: ASSQDRPSGEAF

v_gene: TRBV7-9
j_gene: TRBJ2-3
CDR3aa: ASSNRTDTQY

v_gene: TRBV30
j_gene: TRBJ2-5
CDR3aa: AWTSGGESETQY

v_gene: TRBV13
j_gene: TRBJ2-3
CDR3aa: ASSGEDTQY

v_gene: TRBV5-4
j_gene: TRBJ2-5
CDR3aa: ASSPPQDKSETQY

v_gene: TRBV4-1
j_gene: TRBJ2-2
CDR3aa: ASSLSTGELF

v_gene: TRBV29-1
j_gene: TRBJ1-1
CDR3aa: SEGRTEAF

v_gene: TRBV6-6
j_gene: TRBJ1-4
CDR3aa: ASSWDVELF

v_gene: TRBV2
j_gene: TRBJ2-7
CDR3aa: ASRELEGQGIYEQY